The T cell receptor beta chain under discussion was sequenced for a study of T cells in Graves' hyperthyroidism and ophthalmopathy. General observations from the study: Most thyroid clonotypes expanded above 0.001 were also detected in blood. Stable hyperthyroidism was told apart from ophthalmopathy by a model built on 13 V-J features.

Amplified regions were TCR beta CDR3 sequences from RNA transcripts. First-round RT-PCR of the TCR CDR3 relied on the HTBI primer set. TCRdb re-called the multiplex PCR reads with MiXCR, one entry per CDR3 protein. The data contain some 570,000 distinct CDR3 sequences, approximately 15% of them singletons. This clonotype has at least ten counts. Its antigen is currently unknown. The study based diagnoses on clinical symptoms, serum thyroxine and TRAb, thyroid ultrasound and orbital computed tomography. This CDR3 comprises 14 residues. V gave up 5 bases and J gave up 10 bases, with 18 bases separating them. Germline V gene sequence: CDR1 DFQATT, CDR2 SNEGSKA (reference sequence).

This receptor was identified in a young woman with Graves' ophthalmopathy. V is TRBV20-1 and J is TRBJ1-6, with D maybe TRBD1 (6 bases). The sequencing input was blood. The CDR3 region is CSAPINRERSPLHF. The CDR3 DNA follows: TGCAGTGCTCCAATAAACAGGGAACGATCACCCCTCCACTTT.